This TCR beta chain was sequenced for a study of blood T cells in healthy people across ages. This clonotype was seen more than once but under ten times. Its antigen is as yet unknown. V was clipped by 6 bases and J by 2 bases; unmatched bases: 5. The germline V gene encodes CDR1 SQVTM and CDR2 ANQGSEA. The CDR3 covers 13 residues. Study-wide results and caveats: Long-lived donors had more naive CD4+ cells and higher diversity than aged donors.

Alongside a J-beta primer mix, a sample-barcoded 5' primer served in a second PCR lasting 7 to 11 cycles. All cDNA molecules were each tagged by a template-switch adaptor with 12 random nucleotides. A minimum of 2.5 million CDR3-containing paired-end reads was obtained for each sample. TCRdb recomputed calls from the 5' RACE reads with MiXCR, one row per CDR3 protein. The sample contains around 1,800,000 distinct CDR3 sequences, roughly two fifths of which appear only once. This receptor was identified in a human donor in good health. This chain joins TRBV29-1 and TRBJ2-7; TRBD1 agrees at 9 bases. Sequenced material: blood. Here the CDR3 DNA reads TGCAGCGTGGGACAGGGTACACCCTACGAGCAGTACTTC. It yields the protein CSVGQGTPYEQYF.